The 5 T cell receptor beta chains below were found in one sample sequenced in a study of cytomegalovirus exposure and HLA in healthy donors. The PCR made use of 60 Vbeta and 13 Jbeta primers. Some clones are missing from TCRdb's copy, which holds only in-frame ones; the method was immunoSEQ multiplex PCR. The table shows over 150,000 clones, with over 75% occurring only once. Sequences were obtained from PBMCs. The receptor set was obtained from a woman between 18 and 30 years old in good health and CMV-seronegative.

CDR3 region: CASSLQGRGSEQYF. The CDR3 DNA is TGTGCCAGTAGCCTACAGGGGCGAGGTTCCGAGCAGTACTTC. The chain couples TRBV19 to TRBJ2-7; 7 bases align to TRBD1. CDR1 and CDR2 from the germline V gene are LNHDA and SQIVND (reference sequence). The CDR3 consists of 14 residues. J lost 6 bases, V lost 6 bases, and 11 bases had no gene match.

The V call is TRBV27, the J call TRBJ2-7; D is perhaps TRBD2 (6 bases). Germline V gene sequence: CDR1 MNHEY, CDR2 SMNVEV (reference sequence). Trimming cost V 1 base and J 5 bases, with 15 bases left between them. This CDR3 contains 15 residues. This CDR3 reads CASSLFPRASDEQYF. The CDR3 DNA reads as TGTGCCAGCAGTTTATTCCCCAGGGCTAGCGACGAGCAGTACTTC.

In its sample, this clone was seen once. V and J are TRBV7-9 and TRBJ2-3, with D perhaps matching TRBD1 (7 bases). Germline CDR1 and CDR2: SEHNR and FQNEAQ (reference sequence). V was clipped by 5 bases and J by 5 bases, with 14 bases between them. The CDR3 contains 14 residues. The CDR3, as DNA: TGTGCCAGCAGCCTCAGGGGGGCCGGAGATACGCAGTATTTT. This sequence encodes CASSLRGAGDTQYF.

The CDR3, as DNA: TGTGCCAGCACCCAACCGGGGGAAGCTTTCTTT. Protein product: CASTQPGEAFF. V and J are TRBV6-6 and TRBJ1-1; D uncertain. Germline V lookup: CDR1 MNHNY, CDR2 SVGAGI (reference sequence). The germline V and J ends were trimmed by 7 bases and 8 bases, with 11 bases remaining between them. This CDR3 contains 11 residues.

With regard to this clone: One junction end disagrees with the germline gene, perhaps due to a read error. Other nucleotide sequences in the sample specify the same CDR3. The genes are TRBV7-8 and TRBJ1-1; 8 bases match TRBD1. Germline assignment: CDR1 SGHVS and CDR2 FQNEAQ. The CDR3 length is 17 residues. CDR3 in amino acids: CASSPGGGRGLSTEAFF. CDR3 bases: TGTGCCAGCAGCCCGGGGGGAGGCAGGGGGCTTAGTACTGAGGCTTTCTTT.